One and the same sample provided the 16 T cell receptor beta chains below, sequenced in a study of CD8+CD57+ T cells in acquired aplastic anemia. Profiles of TCR beta VDJ and CDR3 were generated from a genomic DNA template. Each CDR3 protein is one row after TCRdb ran MiXCR on the reads. The sample carries around 170,000 distinct CDR3 sequences, 40% to 55% recorded once. Patients chosen for sequencing had CD8+CD57+ cells that had expanded, as shown by flow cytometry. Specimen: sorted CD4+, CD8+, or CD8+CD57+ T cells (not recorded which) from PBMCs. All receptors come from a human donor with aplastic anemia.

The rearrangement links TRBV29-1 to TRBJ2-2, with 8 bases fitting TRBD1. This CDR3 contains 14 residues. With 5 bases clipped from V and 8 bases from J, the junction kept 10 bases outside the gene matches. CDR1 is SQVTM and CDR2 is ANQGSEA in the germline V gene. CDR3 DNA: TGCAGCGTTACCCCACAGGGGGAATGGGGGGAGCTGTTTTTT. Amino acids: CSVTPQGEWGELFF.

The sample holds many counts of this clonotype. The chain couples TRBV20-1 to TRBJ2-1; TRBD2 agrees at 10 bases. Trimming at V came to 5 bases and at J to 6 bases, leaving 4 bases not matched to a gene. CDR3 length equals 13 residues. Germline V gives CDR1 DFQATT, CDR2 SNEGSKA (reference sequence). The CDR3 region has the DNA TGCAGTGCTGAGCGGGAGGGCCGCAATGAGCAGTTCTTC. Translation gives CSAEREGRNEQFF.

The gene calls are TRBV11-2 and TRBJ2-7, with 12 bases aligning to TRBD2. The germline CDR1 and CDR2 sequences are SGHAT and FQNNGV. This CDR3 spans 14 amino acids. V lost 10 bases to trimming and J lost 3 bases; unmatched junction nucleotides: 7. CDR3 sequence reads: CAITSGGRNYEQYF. The CDR3 DNA reads TGTGCCATCACTAGCGGGGGGCGAAACTACGAGCAGTACTTC.

This clonotype was detected ten times or more. This sequence joins TRBV5-1 and TRBJ1-3; D not resolved. V gave up 5 bases and J gave up 0 bases, with 9 bases separating them. The CDR3 is made up of 14 amino acids. Germline values: CDR1 SGHRS, CDR2 YFSETQ. The chain's CDR3 is CASRDRISGNTIYF. The CDR3 DNA is TGCGCCAGCAGGGACCGAATCTCTGGAAACACCATATATTTT. Based on the CDR3 plus reference TRBV5-1 and TRBJ1-3, the full variable domain is KAGVTQTPRYLIKTRGQQVTLSCSPISGHRSVSWYQQTPGQGLQFLFEYFSETQRNKGNFPGRFSGRQFSNSRSEMNVSTLELGDSALYLCASRDRISGNTIYFGEGSWLTVV.

The rearrangement joins TRBV2 to TRBJ1-4; D unresolved. CDR1 and CDR2 (germline): SNHLY, FYNNEI. The CDR3 runs 15 residues. Between the trimmed V and J ends, which lost 7 bases and 2 bases, there was a span of 14 bases. The DNA for the CDR3 is TGTGCCAGCAAAGTGGACCCCGCGACTAATGAAAAACTGTTTTTT. It yields the protein CASKVDPATNEKLFF.

This clonotype has a count of ten or more. The chain combines TRBV5-1 with TRBJ2-7; the D is unclear. Germline CDR1 SGHRS, CDR2 YFSETQ. Deletions cut 0 bases from V and 6 bases from J, with 10 bases between. This CDR3 has 13 amino acids. The CDR3 reads CASSLEPSREQYF. In DNA form, the CDR3 reads TGCGCCAGCAGCTTGGAGCCCTCCCGCGAGCAGTACTTC.

The V call is TRBV29-1, the J call TRBJ2-7; 7 bases fit TRBD2. Germline V CDR1 and CDR2: SQVTM, ANQGSEA. Trimming took 4 bases from V and 0 from J; bases not matched to a gene: 6. The CDR3 extends over 14 amino acids. The CDR3 spells CSVVGSGLSYEQYF. The CDR3, as DNA: TGCAGCGTTGTTGGTAGCGGGCTCTCCTACGAGCAGTACTTC.

This clonotype was picked up a small number of times. The chain has TRBV5-1 and TRBJ2-1, with D possibly TRBD2 on 6 matching bases. The V gene's germline CDR1 is SGHRS and CDR2 YFSETQ. Trimming left V 0 bases short and J 1 base short, with 17 bases between. This CDR3 is 18 amino acids long. CDR3 protein: CASSLDGDSGGSYNEQFF. DNA of the CDR3: TGCGCCAGCAGCTTGGACGGTGATTCCGGGGGTTCCTACAATGAGCAGTTCTTC.

This clonotype has at least ten counts. V gene TRBV5-1 combines with J gene TRBJ1-2, with TRBD1 as a possible D gene (5 bases). Germline CDR1 reads SGHRS; CDR2 reads YFSETQ. The CDR3 is 15 amino acids. V was cut by 4 bases and J by 7 bases, with 20 bases left in between. The CDR3 here is CASSPTWNGGGGYTF. Here the CDR3 DNA reads TGCGCCAGCAGCCCAACCTGGAACGGGGGTGGTGGCTACACCTTC.

This clonotype was observed many times. The rearrangement uses TRBV20-1 and TRBJ1-1, with D hard to call. The CDR3 is made up of 13 amino acids. CDR1 DFQATT and CDR2 SNEGSKA come from the germline V gene (reference sequence). With 3 bases removed from V and 2 bases from J, the gap between germline ends came to 10 bases. CDR3 loop: CSASGLFNTEAFF. CDR3 nucleotide sequence: TGCAGTGCTAGTGGCCTATTCAACACTGAAGCTTTCTTT.

The chain recombines TRBV24-1 with TRBJ1-2; 7 bases fit TRBD1. Germline V gives CDR1 KGHDR, CDR2 SFDVKD. V shed 4 bases, J shed 4 bases, and the junction held 8 bases outside the gene matches. The CDR3 runs to 15 residues. CDR3 region: CATSDPRTGPYGYTF. CDR3 in DNA: TGTGCCACCAGTGACCCACGGACAGGACCCTATGGCTACACCTTC.

The rearrangement uses TRBV14 and TRBJ1-6; D is possibly TRBD1 (6 bases). The CDR3 extends over 15 amino acids. Germline CDR1 and CDR2: SGHDN and FVKESK. Trimming removed 2 bases from V and 6 bases from J, with 11 bases in between. This CDR3 reads CASSQSRQVNSPLHF. The CDR3 nucleotides read TGTGCCAGCAGCCAATCCCGACAGGTTAATTCACCCCTCCACTTT.

At least ten counts were recorded for this clonotype. V and J are TRBV27 and TRBJ1-1, with D possibly being TRBD1 (6 bases). Germline lookup yields CDR1 MNHEY and CDR2 SMNVEV (reference sequence). Trimming stripped 8 bases from V and 7 bases from J, with 17 bases between. CDR3 length: 13 amino acids. The CDR3 region has the DNA TGTGCCAGCGGCATGCGGAGGGACAATGAAGCTTTCTTT. Amino acid sequence: CASGMRRDNEAFF.

The genes are TRBV18 and TRBJ2-1; no clear D gene. Between the trimmed V and J ends, which lost 3 bases and 8 bases, there was a span of 20 bases. The CDR3 has 16 residues. The germline V gene has CDR1 KGHSH and CDR2 LQKENI. The CDR3 nucleotides are TGTGCCAGCTCACCGATTCTTGGTTACCCTCCCGATGAGCAGTTCTTC. As protein: CASSPILGYPPDEQFF.

Points on this clonotype: This likely comes from a read error, as the CDR3 has no conserved phenylalanine or tryptophan at its end. The rearrangement joins TRBV11-3 to TRBJ2-1; D not resolved. The germline CDR1 and CDR2 sequences are SGHNT and YENEEA. This CDR3 has 14 residues. With 5 bases removed from V and 8 bases from J, the gap between germline ends came to 16 bases. The DNA for the CDR3 is TGTGCCAGCAGCGGATTTGGGCCTGACTATGAGCAGTTCTCC. Translating it yields CASSGFGPDYEQFS.

The CDR3 DNA sequence: TGCAGTGCTAGGGGGGTCGTCGGGAGCGGTGAAGCTTTCTTT. This encodes CSARGVVGSGEAFF. The J gene is TRBJ1-1, the V gene TRBV20-1, with D possibly being TRBD1 (5 bases). The CDR3 is made up of 14 amino acids. Germline V lookup: CDR1 DFQATT, CDR2 SNEGSKA (reference sequence). Trimming removed 3 bases from V and 7 bases from J, with 18 bases in between.